Reported below is one T cell receptor (beta chain). Survey-level immunoSEQ sequencing profiled the TCR beta repertoire. Clones were read by immunoSEQ multiplex PCR, and TCRdb kept only the in-frame ones, dropping some. The repertoire includes nearly 70,000 clones, approximately 92% of them detected once, and 3.5% to 5.5% sits in the top ten. J was trimmed by 2 bases and V by 6 bases; bases with no gene match: 4. CDR3 length: 13 amino acids. Sequences were obtained from PBMCs. The V call is TRBV12-3 or TRBV12-4, the J call TRBJ2-7; TRBD1 matches at 7 bases. This clonotype originated in a man between 40 and 49 years old with rheumatoid arthritis. The CDR3 sequence: CASSPDRTYEQYF. CDR3 sequence (DNA): TGTGCCAGCAGCCCGGACAGGACCTACGAGCAGTACTTC.